These 10 T cell receptor beta chains came from one sample sequenced in a study of blood T cells in healthy people across ages. A second about 7 to 11 cycle PCR used barcoded and J-beta primers. Via MiXCR, TCRdb re-called the 5' RACE reads, giving one row per CDR3 protein. This sample has about 840,000 distinct CDR3 sequences, with about 29% found just once. The sample was also linked to a second study, of T cells of mothers and their children.

Sequencing input: blood. The receptors stem from a middle-aged woman in good health.

This clonotype was seen only a few times. J is TRBJ2-7 and V is TRBV28, with D possibly TRBD1 on 6 matching bases. This CDR3 has 14 residues. Germline assignment: CDR1 MDHEN and CDR2 SYDVKM. Trimming took off 8 bases at V and 2 bases at J, with 16 bases between the two ends. As DNA, the CDR3 is TGTGCCAGCCTCTCAACAGGGAATCCCTACGAGCAGTACTTC. Translated, it gives CASLSTGNPYEQYF.

Only one count was recorded for this clonotype. This chain uses TRBV6-6 with TRBJ2-4; perhaps D is TRBD1 or TRBD2 (5 bases each). With the DNA end fitting TRBJ2-5 better, the J assignment may be wrong. CDR1 and CDR2 (germline): MNHNY, SVGAGI (reference sequence). This CDR3 is 14 amino acids long. This chain's CDR3 is CASSYRDGQETQYF. The CDR3 DNA reads as TGTGCCAGCAGTTACCGGGACGGTCAAGAGACCCAGTACTTC.

This clonotype was detected only a few times. V gene TRBV28 combines with J gene TRBJ2-7; no reliable D call. Germline CDR1 and CDR2: MDHEN and SYDVKM. Trimming left V 7 bases short and J 1 base short, with 8 bases between. The CDR3 is 12 amino acids. CDR3 in DNA: TGTGCCAGCAACCTCACGTCCTACGAGCAGTACTTC. The encoded protein is CASNLTSYEQYF.

This clonotype was detected a few times. The genes are TRBV30 and TRBJ2-3, with 7 bases lining up with TRBD2. Germline V CDR1 and CDR2: GTSNPN, SVGIG (reference sequence). The CDR3 consists of 17 residues. J lost 2 bases, V lost 3 bases, and 14 bases had no gene match. The CDR3: CAWSVLMGGGTTDTQYF. Written as DNA, the CDR3 is TGTGCCTGGAGCGTACTAATGGGGGGGGGTACCACAGATACGCAGTATTTT.

This clonotype was counted between two and nine times. CDR3 DNA sequence: TGTGCCAGCAGTTTTGGGGACCTTTCTGAAGCTTTCTTT. As protein: CASSFGDLSEAFF. This sequence joins TRBV12-3 or TRBV12-4 and TRBJ1-1, with D perhaps matching TRBD1 (5 bases). This CDR3 has 13 residues. V lost 3 bases and J lost 6, with 11 bases in between.

As regards this clonotype: A read error may produce the germline difference seen at one junction end. The chain couples TRBV28 to TRBJ2-4, with TRBD1 matching over 7 bases. Per germline, CDR1 MDHEN and CDR2 SYDVKM. The length of the CDR3 is 16 residues. CDR3 nucleotide sequence: TGTGCCAGCAATTTACCATCGACAGGGAGAAGAAACATTCAGTACTTC. Protein sequence: CASNLPSTGRRNIQYF.

This chain connects TRBV7-9 to TRBJ1-1; weak D call: TRBD1 (6 bases). The CDR3 is 15 amino acids. The V end was cut by 5 bases, the J end by 2 bases, with 15 bases between. From germline, CDR1 is SEHNR and CDR2 FQNEAQ (reference sequence). This CDR3 reads CASSEVQGINTEAFF. Written as DNA, the CDR3 is TGTGCCAGCAGCGAGGTACAGGGAATTAACACTGAAGCTTTCTTT. The full variable domain, with the rest looked up from reference TRBV7-9 and TRBJ1-1, is DTGVSQNPRHKITKRGQNVTFRCDPISEHNRLYWYRQTLGQGPEFLTYFQNEAQLEKSRLLSDRFSAERPKGSFSTLEIQRTEQGDSAMYLCASSEVQGINTEAFFGQGTRLTVV.

J is TRBJ1-5 and V is TRBV24-1; 11 bases align to TRBD1. V lost 5 bases and J lost 1; bases outside the gene matches: 6. Looked up from germline, CDR1 is KGHDR and CDR2 is SFDVKD. The length of the CDR3 is 17 residues. The CDR3 protein is CATSGTGGAGSNQPQHF. CDR3 in DNA: TGTGCCACCAGTGGGACAGGGGGCGCGGGAAGCAATCAGCCCCAGCATTTT.

The chain employs TRBV24-1 and TRBJ1-5; 8 nucleotides line up with TRBD1. From germline, CDR1 is KGHDR and CDR2 SFDVKD. The V segment lost 1 base and the J segment 5 bases; nucleotides outside the gene matches: 9. The CDR3 spans 17 residues. The CDR3 sequence: CATSDFKGQGADQPQHF. The CDR3 bases are TGTGCCACCAGTGATTTTAAGGGGCAGGGGGCCGATCAGCCCCAGCATTTT.

The chain uses TRBV5-5 and TRBJ1-5; 8 nucleotides match TRBD1. This CDR3 region has 14 residues. The V gene end was trimmed by 3 bases and the J gene end by 7 bases; junction bases not matched to a gene: 6. The germline V gene has CDR1 SGHKS and CDR2 YYEKEE (reference sequence). In DNA form, the CDR3 reads TGTGCCAGCAGCTCGCAGGGGGCCGGGCAGCCCCAGCATTTT. Translating it yields CASSSQGAGQPQHF.